This entry lists 2 T cell receptor beta chains sequenced from one sample in a study of metastatic and nonmetastatic thyroid tumors. No treatment had been given to any patient before thyroid surgery. TCRdb reprocessed the PCR reads using MiXCR. The sample yields approximately 25,000 clones, around 17% seen once. The sequencing input was blood. These receptors originate from a male donor with papillary thyroid cancer or a benign thyroid nodule (not recorded which). Some clones in this sample may be carry-over from other donors' samples.

This clone was recorded many times. The chain uses TRBV27 and TRBJ2-7, with a weak D call TRBD2 (6 bases). CDR3 length: 14 amino acids. CDR1 and CDR2 (germline): MNHEY, SMNVEV (reference sequence). Trimming stripped 2 bases from V and 2 bases from J, with 10 bases between. CDR3 nucleotides: TGTGCCAGCAGTTTAGGGCGGGGAGCCTACGAGCAGTACTTC. It translates to CASSLGRGAYEQYF.

This clone was counted at least ten times. The chain carries TRBV7-6 and TRBJ2-1; tentative D call: TRBD1 (6 bases). The CDR3 extends over 14 amino acids. Per germline, CDR1 SGHVS and CDR2 FNYEAQ. Trimming cost V 4 bases and J 3 bases, with 10 bases left between them. The CDR3 protein is CASSSTGFYNEQFF. The CDR3 nucleotides read TGTGCCAGCAGCTCGACAGGCTTCTACAATGAGCAGTTCTTC.